Listed below are T cell receptor beta chains from one sample, sequenced in a study of blood T cells in healthy people across ages. TCRdb passed the 5' RACE reads through MiXCR, listing each CDR3 protein once. The table includes fewer than 900,000 distinct CDR3 sequences, around 34% detected once. The sequenced sample was blood. The receptors originated from a man aged 18 to 30 in good health. The CDR3 runs from the conserved cysteine through the conserved F or W. Fields, in order: D gene, J gene, clone size, V gene, CDR3 protein, CDR3 DNA. D genes are given only for firm matches. Size values are once, few and many counts, or a class for expanded clones, and some rows have none.

d_gene: .
j_gene: TRBJ2-1
abundance: .
v_gene: TRBV12-3/TRBV12-4
CDR3aa: CASSLSSRYNEQFF
CDR3nt: TGTGCCAGCAGTTTGAGTAGCCGGTACAATGAGCAGTTCTTC

d_gene: .
j_gene: TRBJ1-1
abundance: few
v_gene: TRBV7-9
CDR3aa: CASSFEGGTEAFF
CDR3nt: TGTGCCAGCAGCTTTGAAGGGGGCACTGAAGCTTTCTTT

d_gene: TRBD1
j_gene: TRBJ2-5
abundance: few
v_gene: TRBV4-2
CDR3aa: CASSQAIFQGAEETQYF
CDR3nt: TGTGCCAGCAGCCAAGCAATCTTTCAGGGGGCGGAAGAGACCCAGTACTTC

d_gene: .
j_gene: TRBJ2-5
abundance: .
v_gene: TRBV4-3
CDR3aa: CASSLLTGTNEQYF
CDR3nt: TGCGCCAGCAGCCTATTAACAGGGACCAATGAGCAGTACTTC

d_gene: TRBD2
j_gene: TRBJ2-1
abundance: .
v_gene: TRBV12-3/TRBV12-4
CDR3aa: CASSLARGSSGSSYNEQFF
CDR3nt: TGTGCCAGCAGTTTAGCTCGGGGGTCTAGCGGCAGCTCCTACAATGAGCAGTTCTTC

d_gene: TRBD1
j_gene: TRBJ2-7
abundance: few
v_gene: TRBV12-3/TRBV12-4
CDR3aa: CASSSRDRGVGEQYF
CDR3nt: TGTGCCAGCAGCTCCCGGGACAGGGGAGTGGGTGAGCAGTACTTC

d_gene: TRBD1
j_gene: TRBJ2-5
abundance: .
v_gene: TRBV5-1
CDR3aa: CASSFFGQGARETQYF
CDR3nt: TGCGCCAGCAGCTTTTTTGGACAGGGGGCGAGGGAGACCCAGTACTTC

d_gene: TRBD2
j_gene: TRBJ2-1
abundance: many
v_gene: TRBV10-3
CDR3aa: CAISEGGSGVYNEQFF
CDR3nt: TGTGCCATCAGTGAAGGAGGTAGCGGGGTATACAATGAGCAGTTCTTC

d_gene: .
j_gene: TRBJ1-2
abundance: .
v_gene: TRBV4-1
CDR3aa: CASSQGRQISNYGYTF
CDR3nt: TGCGCCAGCAGCCAAGGTAGACAGATTTCTAACTATGGCTACACCTTC

d_gene: .
j_gene: TRBJ2-5
abundance: .
v_gene: TRBV4-3
CDR3aa: CASSQGFSRGWETQYF
CDR3nt: TGCGCCAGCAGCCAAGGTTTCTCCAGGGGTTGGGAGACCCAGTACTTC

d_gene: TRBD1
j_gene: TRBJ1-6
abundance: once
v_gene: TRBV20-1
CDR3aa: CSARESGTGFRSPLHF
CDR3nt: TGCAGTGCTAGAGAATCCGGGACAGGTTTTAGGTCACCCCTCCACTTT

d_gene: .
j_gene: TRBJ2-5
abundance: .
v_gene: TRBV10-3
CDR3aa: CAIKSGAAPETQYF
CDR3nt: TGTGCCATCAAAAGTGGGGCAGCCCCAGAGACCCAGTACTTC

d_gene: TRBD1
j_gene: TRBJ2-7
abundance: few
v_gene: TRBV12-3/TRBV12-4
CDR3aa: CASTGTVDEQYF
CDR3nt: TGTGCCAGCACCGGGACAGTGGATGAGCAGTACTTC

d_gene: .
j_gene: TRBJ1-2
abundance: .
v_gene: TRBV20-1
CDR3aa: CSAPPPGSYGYTF
CDR3nt: TGCAGTGCCCCGCCCCCAGGGAGCTATGGCTACACCTTC

d_gene: TRBD1
j_gene: TRBJ2-3
abundance: many
v_gene: TRBV7-8
CDR3aa: CASSPGQKDTDTQYF
CDR3nt: TGTGCCAGCAGCCCGGGACAGAAAGACACAGATACGCAGTATTTT

d_gene: .
j_gene: TRBJ2-1
abundance: .
v_gene: TRBV12-3/TRBV12-4
CDR3aa: CASSLGIGEQFF
CDR3nt: TGTGCCAGCAGTCTAGGGATCGGTGAGCAGTTCTTC

d_gene: .
j_gene: TRBJ1-1
abundance: few
v_gene: TRBV10-3
CDR3aa: CAIAEGSGNTEAFF
CDR3nt: TGTGCCATCGCAGAGGGATCCGGGAACACTGAAGCTTTCTTT

d_gene: .
j_gene: TRBJ2-7
abundance: .
v_gene: TRBV6-2/TRBV6-3
CDR3aa: CASREYTPMTYEQYF
CDR3nt: TGTGCCAGCCGGGAGTATACCCCCATGACTTACGAGCAGTACTTC

d_gene: .
j_gene: TRBJ1-2
abundance: .
v_gene: TRBV4-3
CDR3aa: CASSPSADGAYGYTF
CDR3nt: TGCGCCAGCAGCCCCTCTGCGGACGGTGCCTATGGCTACACCTTC

d_gene: .
j_gene: TRBJ2-2
abundance: few
v_gene: TRBV12-3/TRBV12-4
CDR3aa: CAIWETGTGELFF
CDR3nt: TGTGCCATCTGGGAGACGGGCACCGGGGAGCTGTTTTTT

d_gene: .
j_gene: TRBJ2-7
abundance: .
v_gene: TRBV5-1
CDR3aa: CASSLPTVFSEQYF
CDR3nt: TGCGCCAGCAGCCTACCGACAGTGTTCAGCGAGCAGTACTTC

d_gene: .
j_gene: TRBJ1-6
abundance: .
v_gene: TRBV12-3/TRBV12-4
CDR3aa: CASSLGGLGSPLHF
CDR3nt: TGTGCCAGCAGTTTAGGAGGATTGGGGTCACCCCTCCACTTT

d_gene: TRBD2
j_gene: TRBJ2-1
abundance: many
v_gene: TRBV29-1
CDR3aa: CSVERRLAGNEQFF
CDR3nt: TGCAGCGTTGAGCGTAGACTAGCGGGCAATGAGCAGTTCTTC

d_gene: .
j_gene: TRBJ1-5
abundance: few
v_gene: TRBV12-3/TRBV12-4
CDR3aa: CASSLRQIDQPQHF
CDR3nt: TGTGCCAGCAGCCTCAGACAGATAGATCAGCCCCAGCATTTT

d_gene: .
j_gene: TRBJ1-6
abundance: .
v_gene: TRBV7-2
CDR3aa: CASSLAAAGSSPLHF
CDR3nt: TGTGCCAGCAGCTTAGCTGCGGCAGGGTCTTCACCCCTCCACTTT

d_gene: TRBD2
j_gene: TRBJ2-1
abundance: .
v_gene: TRBV9
CDR3aa: CASSVRGAYNEQFF
CDR3nt: TGTGCCAGCAGCGTACGGGGGGCCTACAATGAGCAGTTCTTC

d_gene: .
j_gene: TRBJ1-1
abundance: .
v_gene: TRBV12-3/TRBV12-4
CDR3aa: CASSLAGGAHSEAFF
CDR3nt: TGTGCCAGCAGTTTAGCCGGAGGGGCCCACTCTGAAGCTTTCTTT

d_gene: .
j_gene: TRBJ1-1
abundance: .
v_gene: TRBV28
CDR3aa: CASRSGSWTEAFF
CDR3nt: TGTGCCAGCAGGTCAGGATCGTGGACTGAAGCTTTCTTT

d_gene: .
j_gene: TRBJ2-1
abundance: .
v_gene: TRBV4-3
CDR3aa: CASSQVEGARMCEQFF
CDR3nt: TGCGCCAGCAGCCAAGTGGAGGGGGCGAGGATGTGTGAGCAGTTCTTC

d_gene: .
j_gene: TRBJ2-2
abundance: .
v_gene: TRBV14
CDR3aa: CASSLLGLTFTGELFF
CDR3nt: TGTGCCAGCAGCCTACTTGGACTAACCTTCACCGGGGAGCTGTTTTTT

d_gene: .
j_gene: TRBJ2-5
abundance: once
v_gene: TRBV4-3
CDR3aa: CASSQGPLGRGDDGTQYF
CDR3nt: TGCGCCAGCAGCCAAGGTCCCCTGGGCAGGGGGGACGATGGGACCCAGTACTTC

d_gene: .
j_gene: TRBJ2-1
abundance: .
v_gene: TRBV7-2
CDR3aa: CASSSNTDPNNEQFF
CDR3nt: TGTGCCAGCAGCTCGAACACCGACCCTAACAATGAGCAGTTCTTC

d_gene: .
j_gene: TRBJ1-2
abundance: .
v_gene: TRBV7-8
CDR3aa: CASSSGGASIYGYTF
CDR3nt: TGTGCCAGCAGCTCTGGGGGTGCATCGATCTATGGCTACACCTTC

d_gene: TRBD1
j_gene: TRBJ2-2
abundance: .
v_gene: TRBV5-1
CDR3aa: CASSLGTGKTGELFF
CDR3nt: TGCGCCAGCAGCTTGGGGACAGGGAAAACCGGGGAGCTGTTTTTT

d_gene: .
j_gene: TRBJ1-1
abundance: .
v_gene: TRBV14
CDR3aa: CASSLTGAGRNTEAFF
CDR3nt: TGTGCCAGCAGCCTAACGGGGGCGGGACGGAACACTGAAGCTTTCTTT

d_gene: .
j_gene: TRBJ2-1
abundance: many
v_gene: TRBV12-3/TRBV12-4
CDR3aa: CASSLDEYNEQFF
CDR3nt: TGTGCCAGCAGTTTGGACGAGTACAATGAGCAGTTCTTC

d_gene: .
j_gene: TRBJ2-1
abundance: .
v_gene: TRBV7-6
CDR3aa: CASSLVASSDNEQFF
CDR3nt: TGTGCCAGCAGCTTAGTGGCTAGCTCGGACAATGAGCAGTTCTTC

d_gene: .
j_gene: TRBJ1-4
abundance: few
v_gene: TRBV5-1
CDR3aa: CASSPGHATNEKLFF
CDR3nt: TGCGCCAGCAGCCCAGGACACGCAACTAATGAAAAACTGTTTTTT

d_gene: .
j_gene: TRBJ2-3
abundance: many
v_gene: TRBV20-1
CDR3aa: CSATANSASTDTQYF
CDR3nt: TGCAGTGCCACCGCAAATAGCGCTAGCACAGATACGCAGTATTTT

d_gene: TRBD1
j_gene: TRBJ1-2
abundance: few
v_gene: TRBV6-5
CDR3aa: CASSAGQGRYGYTF
CDR3nt: TGTGCCAGCAGTGCCGGACAGGGGCGCTATGGCTACACCTTC

d_gene: .
j_gene: TRBJ1-5
abundance: .
v_gene: TRBV6-1
CDR3aa: CASDRPYSNQPQHF
CDR3nt: TGTGCCAGCGACAGGCCATATAGCAATCAGCCCCAGCATTTT

d_gene: TRBD2
j_gene: TRBJ2-1
abundance: .
v_gene: TRBV20-1
CDR3aa: CSARGRGLEDLQETQFF
CDR3nt: TGCAGTGCTAGAGGACGGGGACTAGAGGACCTCCAAGAGACCCAGTTCTTC

d_gene: .
j_gene: TRBJ1-1
abundance: few
v_gene: TRBV6-5
CDR3aa: CASSYSGSLEAFF
CDR3nt: TGTGCCAGCAGTTACAGCGGGTCGCTAGAAGCTTTCTTT

d_gene: .
j_gene: TRBJ1-4
abundance: .
v_gene: TRBV11-2
CDR3aa: CASSSTGSTNEKLFF
CDR3nt: TGTGCCAGCAGCTCCACAGGATCAACTAATGAAAAACTGTTTTTT

d_gene: TRBD1
j_gene: TRBJ1-4
abundance: .
v_gene: TRBV7-8
CDR3aa: CASSSLQGRGEKLFF
CDR3nt: TGTGCCAGCAGCTCCTTACAGGGGAGGGGTGAAAAACTGTTTTTT

d_gene: TRBD1
j_gene: TRBJ2-7
abundance: .
v_gene: TRBV7-2
CDR3aa: CASSQDTQGANEQYF
CDR3nt: TGTGCCAGCAGCCAAGACACACAGGGGGCGAACGAGCAGTACTTC

d_gene: .
j_gene: TRBJ2-1
abundance: .
v_gene: TRBV20-1
CDR3aa: CSARGAGIGYNEQFF
CDR3nt: TGCAGTGCTAGAGGTGCGGGGATCGGGTACAATGAGCAGTTCTTC

d_gene: .
j_gene: TRBJ1-1
abundance: few
v_gene: TRBV4-1
CDR3aa: CASSQDSYGLRTEAFF
CDR3nt: TGCGCCAGCAGCCAAGATTCTTATGGACTCCGCACTGAAGCTTTCTTT

d_gene: .
j_gene: TRBJ1-5
abundance: .
v_gene: TRBV12-3/TRBV12-4
CDR3aa: CASGYSRDNQPQHF
CDR3nt: TGTGCCAGCGGTTACTCTAGGGACAATCAGCCCCAGCATTTT

d_gene: TRBD1
j_gene: TRBJ1-5
abundance: few
v_gene: TRBV12-3/TRBV12-4
CDR3aa: CASSPDRGNGQPQHF
CDR3nt: TGTGCCAGCAGCCCGGACAGGGGGAATGGACAGCCCCAGCATTTT

d_gene: .
j_gene: TRBJ2-5
abundance: once
v_gene: TRBV7-2
CDR3aa: CASSMSERALKETQYF
CDR3nt: TGTGCCAGCAGCATGTCGGAGAGAGCCCTCAAGGAGACCCAGTACTTC

d_gene: .
j_gene: TRBJ1-4
abundance: .
v_gene: TRBV15
CDR3aa: CATSTKGEKLFF
CDR3nt: TGTGCCACCAGCACTAAGGGAGAAAAACTGTTTTTT

d_gene: TRBD2
j_gene: TRBJ2-5
abundance: few
v_gene: TRBV29-1
CDR3aa: CSVVRLAGYEQYF
CDR3nt: TGCAGCGTTGTGAGGCTAGCGGGCTATGAGCAGTACTTC

d_gene: .
j_gene: TRBJ2-5
abundance: few
v_gene: TRBV27
CDR3aa: CASSMLAEETQYF
CDR3nt: TGTGCCAGCAGTATGTTAGCGGAAGAGACCCAGTACTTC

d_gene: TRBD2
j_gene: TRBJ2-1
abundance: many
v_gene: TRBV15
CDR3aa: CATKRGVANEQFF
CDR3nt: TGTGCCACCAAGCGGGGGGTAGCTAATGAGCAGTTCTTC

d_gene: .
j_gene: TRBJ1-1
abundance: few
v_gene: TRBV2
CDR3aa: CASSEFGTAFF
CDR3nt: TGTGCCAGCAGTGAGTTCGGTACAGCTTTCTTT

d_gene: .
j_gene: TRBJ1-2
abundance: many
v_gene: TRBV2
CDR3aa: CASSASVSGPGYTF
CDR3nt: TGTGCCAGCAGTGCAAGTGTTTCAGGGCCTGGCTACACCTTC

d_gene: TRBD2
j_gene: TRBJ2-1
abundance: .
v_gene: TRBV6-4
CDR3aa: CASSGGSGTYNEQFF
CDR3nt: TGTGCCAGCAGTGGCGGGAGCGGAACATACAATGAGCAGTTCTTC

d_gene: .
j_gene: TRBJ2-3
abundance: .
v_gene: TRBV9
CDR3aa: CASSGADADTQYF
CDR3nt: TGTGCCAGCAGCGGAGCTGACGCAGATACGCAGTATTTT

d_gene: TRBD1
j_gene: TRBJ2-7
abundance: .
v_gene: TRBV7-2
CDR3aa: CASSLMTGYEQYF
CDR3nt: TGTGCCAGCAGCTTAATGACAGGGTACGAGCAGTACTTC